This is a list of T cell receptor beta chains from one sample in a study of blood T cell repertoires in COVID-19. Here immunoSEQ multiplex PCR was the method, and the copy in TCRdb shows in-frame clones only, minus some. The data contain about 80,000 clones, about 83% of them singletons. Sequenced: peripheral blood. The receptor source for this set is a man aged 25-45 years with acute or convalescent COVID-19. Each CDR3 is given with its conserved first and last residue. D genes are given only for firm matches. The listing skips clone size in some rows; elsewhere it reads once, few, many or a size class.

clone_size d_call j_call v_call cdr3_aa cdr3_nt
- - TRBJ2-1 TRBV9 CASSVVCDSGTYNEQFF TGTGCCAGCAGCGTAGTATGTGATAGCGGAACCTACAATGAGCAGTTCTTC
- - TRBJ2-5 TRBV7-9 CASSLLEQETQYF TGTGCCAGCAGCTTATTAGAACAAGAGACCCAGTACTTC
once - TRBJ2-3 TRBV28 CASSPLTTDTQYF TGTGCCAGCAGCCCCCTCACTACAGATACGCAGTATTTT
- TRBD1 TRBJ2-7 TRBV28 CASRIPGTGSYEQYF TGTGCCAGCCGGATACCCGGGACAGGTTCCTACGAGCAGTACTTC
- TRBD1 TRBJ2-2 TRBV18 CASSPRTGTGATGELFF TGTGCCAGCTCACCGAGGACCGGGACAGGGGCCACCGGGGAGCTGTTTTTT
- - TRBJ2-1 TRBV11-2 CASSKNVGTSRTEQFF TGTGCCAGCAGCAAGAACGTCGGGACTTCCAGGACTGAGCAGTTCTTC
- - TRBJ1-2 TRBV2 CASSGSSDGYTF TGTGCCAGCAGTGGAAGTTCGGATGGCTACACCTTC
- TRBD1 TRBJ2-2 TRBV10-1 CASRTGDTGELFF TGCGCCAGCAGAACAGGGGATACCGGGGAGCTGTTTTTT
- - TRBJ2-7 TRBV10-3 CAISVMGGSDEQYF TGTGCCATCAGTGTTATGGGGGGATCGGACGAGCAGTACTTC
- TRBD2 TRBJ2-5 TRBV4-1 CASSLGTSGSESQTQYF TGCGCCAGCAGCCTAGGGACTAGCGGGAGTGAAAGCCAGACCCAGTACTTC
- - TRBJ1-6 TRBV19 CASSTHGQTTPGSPLHF TGTGCCAGTAGTACCCACGGACAGACCACGCCGGGTTCACCCCTCCACTTT
- - TRBJ2-3 TRBV15 CATSRDRTEGRPTDTQYF TGTGCCACCAGCAGAGATCGGACGGAGGGGCGGCCCACAGATACGCAGTATTTT
- TRBD1 TRBJ2-7 TRBV2 CASSRGTGMDEQYF TGTGCCTCTAGTCGTGGGACAGGGATGGACGAGCAGTACTTC
- TRBD1 TRBJ1-2 TRBV6-6 CASSSPATGSYGYTF TGTGCCAGCAGTTCCCCGGCGACAGGGAGTTATGGCTACACCTTC